What follows are 29 T cell receptor beta chains derived from one specimen sequenced in a study of cytomegalovirus exposure and HLA in healthy donors. The PCR had 60 Vbeta and 13 Jbeta primers. Data came from immunoSEQ multiplex PCR; TCRdb stores just in-frame clones and leaves some out. The data show approximately 150,000 clones, around 79% seen once. The sequenced material came from PBMCs. The receptors derive from a woman in her 30s in good health and CMV-seronegative.

The chain uses TRBV5-4 and TRBJ2-5; maybe TRBD1 (6 bases). This CDR3 has 13 residues. Germline V gene sequence: CDR1 SGHNT, CDR2 YYREEE (reference sequence). Trimming cost V 0 bases and J 5 bases, with 8 bases left between them. As DNA, the CDR3 is TGTGCCAGCAGCTTGGACAGGGAGGAGACCCAGTACTTC. This translates into CASSLDREETQYF.

This clone was seen only a few times. This rearrangement joins TRBV5-1 to TRBJ1-1; 9 nucleotides line up with TRBD1. J gave up 4 bases and V 5 bases, and 12 bases lay outside the gene matches. This CDR3 comprises 16 residues. From germline, CDR1 is SGHRS and CDR2 YFSETQ. CDR3 in DNA: TGCGCCAGCAGAGGGGGACAGGGAATATTGCGCACTGAAGCTTTCTTT. Translated, it gives CASRGGQGILRTEAFF.

This sequence joins TRBV7-2 and TRBJ2-7; 7 bases line up with TRBD2. CDR3 length equals 14 residues. V lost 1 base, J lost 3 bases, and 3 bases stayed unmatched. Germline V CDR1 and CDR2: SGHTA, FQGNSA. CDR3 residues: CASSLGWGGYEQYF. The CDR3 DNA follows: TGTGCCAGCAGCTTAGGATGGGGGGGCTACGAGCAGTACTTC.

This clone was seen more than once but under ten times. CDR3 region: CATRGEGSSYNEQFF. CDR3 DNA: TGTGCCACGCGGGGGGAGGGTAGCTCCTACAATGAGCAGTTCTTC. V gene TRBV15 combines with J gene TRBJ2-1; TRBD2 aligns across 8 bases. Trimming took 9 bases from V and 0 from J; bases not matched to a gene: 7. Germline V gene data show CDR1 as LNHNV and CDR2 as YYDKDF (reference sequence). The CDR3 contains 15 residues.

This chain links TRBV11-1 with TRBJ2-1; weak D call: TRBD1 (6 bases). V was cut by 5 bases and J by 5 bases, with 10 bases left in between. The CDR3 covers 13 residues. Germline V lookup: CDR1 SGHAT, CDR2 FQDESV (reference sequence). In DNA form, the CDR3 reads TGTGCCAGCAGCCCGGGACAAAACAATGAGCAGTTCTTC. Protein: CASSPGQNNEQFF.

V gene TRBV9 combines with J gene TRBJ2-3; 8 bases line up with TRBD2. Trimming at V came to 1 base and at J to 2 bases, leaving 3 bases not matched to a gene. Germline CDR1 reads SGDLS; CDR2 reads YYNGEE. This CDR3 is 15 amino acids long. In DNA, the CDR3 is TGTGCCAGCAGCGTAAGGACTAGCCCCACAGATACGCAGTATTTT. Translating it yields CASSVRTSPTDTQYF.

V usage is TRBV6-5 and J usage is TRBJ2-7; TRBD2 is a possible D gene (6 bases). CDR1 is MNHEY and CDR2 is SVGAGI in the germline V gene. The germline V and J ends were trimmed by 6 bases and 0 bases, with 9 bases remaining between them. CDR3 length: 13 amino acids. CDR3 residues: CASRGGDSYEQYF. DNA of the CDR3: TGTGCCAGCAGAGGAGGGGACTCCTACGAGCAGTACTTC.

The CDR3 sequence is CSVELARSTNEKLFF. As DNA, the CDR3 is TGCAGCGTTGAATTGGCCAGATCTACTAATGAAAAACTGTTTTTT. The chain has TRBV29-1 and TRBJ1-4; D remains ambiguous. Germline loops: CDR1 SQVTM, CDR2 ANQGSEA. V lost 2 bases to trimming and J lost 2 bases, with 12 bases between them. The CDR3 totals 15 residues.

The chain links TRBV6-4 to TRBJ2-1; possible D gene TRBD2, 5 bases. Trimming removed 4 bases at V and 3 bases at J, with 10 bases between. CDR1 is MRHNA, CDR2 SNTAGT, per germline. This CDR3 spans 14 amino acids. CDR3 nucleotide sequence: TGTGCCAGCAGTGGGACTGGGCGCTACAATGAGCAGTTCTTC. This gives the protein CASSGTGRYNEQFF.

V is TRBV5-1 and J is TRBJ2-7, with 10 bases fitting TRBD1. The CDR3 covers 19 residues. Germline V CDR1 and CDR2: SGHRS, YFSETQ. V trimming: 2 bases; J trimming: 2 bases; junction bases outside the gene matches: 16. CDR3 coding DNA: TGCGCCAGCAGCTTTTCCTACCGGGACAGGGGAAGAGGGACCTACGAGCAGTACTTC. It yields the protein CASSFSYRDRGRGTYEQYF.

This chain joins TRBV5-6 and TRBJ1-5; D is perhaps TRBD1 (5 bases). There are 18 residues in the CDR3. Germline V gene sequence: CDR1 SGHDT, CDR2 YYEEEE. V was shortened by 1 base and J by 3 bases, with 20 bases between the two germline ends. The CDR3 sequence is CASSLWLRDRWNNQPQHF. CDR3 DNA sequence: TGTGCCAGCAGCTTGTGGTTAAGAGACAGATGGAACAATCAGCCCCAGCATTTT.

The rearrangement uses TRBV5-1 and TRBJ2-7, with D perhaps matching TRBD2 (5 bases). The length of the CDR3 is 16 residues. V dropped 0 bases and J dropped 4 bases, with 17 bases sitting between them. Germline V lookup: CDR1 SGHRS, CDR2 YFSETQ. CDR3 DNA sequence: TGCGCCAGCAGCTTGGCCGGAGGCATCTCCGGATACGAGCAGTACTTC. Amino acids: CASSLAGGISGYEQYF.

This clone has a handful of counts. V is TRBV6-5 and J is TRBJ2-7; tentatively, D is TRBD2 (6 bases). The CDR3 runs to 14 residues. Deletions cut 8 bases from V and 6 bases from J, with 20 bases between. Germline CDR1 MNHEY, CDR2 SVGAGI. CDR3 DNA sequence: TGTGCCAGCGGGGGGACGAATCAGTGGAGCGAGCAGTACTTC. It is translated as CASGGTNQWSEQYF.

This clone was seen more than once but under ten times. The J gene is TRBJ1-1, the V gene TRBV6-5; 7 nucleotides align to TRBD1. The CDR3 covers 15 residues. The V gene's germline CDR1 is MNHEY and CDR2 SVGAGI. The trim removed 6 bases at V and 1 base at J, leaving 8 bases unmatched. CDR3 sequence: CASRARQGTNTEAFF. CDR3 sequence (DNA): TGTGCCAGCAGGGCCCGACAGGGAACGAACACTGAAGCTTTCTTT.

The chain links TRBV29-1 to TRBJ2-1; D may be TRBD2 (6 bases). The CDR3 spans 15 residues. Trimming took 1 base from V and 1 from J, leaving 11 bases between them. Looked up from germline, CDR1 is SQVTM and CDR2 is ANQGSEA. The CDR3 is CSVEAGGPSYNEQFF. The CDR3 DNA follows: TGCAGCGTTGAAGCAGGAGGGCCGTCCTACAATGAGCAGTTCTTC.

The chain recombines TRBV4-3 with TRBJ1-2, with a possible D match to TRBD1 (6 bases). CDR1 is LGHNA and CDR2 is YSLEER in the germline V gene. CDR3 length equals 14 residues. V was pared by 0 bases and J by 7 bases, with 12 bases between. CDR3 DNA sequence: TGCGCCAGCAGCCAAGATCCAGGGGTCCTTGGCTACACCTTC. Translation gives CASSQDPGVLGYTF.

J is TRBJ2-2 and V is TRBV7-8; 7 nucleotides align to TRBD1. The CDR3 has 15 residues. The junction had 4 bases not matched to a gene; V was cut back by 4 bases and J by 2 bases. Looked up from germline, CDR1 is SGHVS and CDR2 is FQNEAQ. CDR3 in amino acids: CASSSRQGNTGELFF. CDR3 DNA: TGTGCCAGCAGCTCCAGACAGGGAAACACCGGGGAGCTGTTTTTT.

DNA for the CDR3: TGTGCCAGTAGGACTATGAGCGGATCGAGTGAGACCCAGTACTTC. Translated: CASRTMSGSSETQYF. This chain joins TRBV19 and TRBJ2-5; D is perhaps TRBD2 (5 bases). The CDR3 is made up of 15 amino acids. Germline V gene data show CDR1 as LNHDA and CDR2 as SQIVND (reference sequence). The germline V and J ends were trimmed by 6 bases and 5 bases, with 19 bases remaining between them.

Here the CDR3 reads CASSLNGQGPYEQYF. For the CDR3, the DNA is TGTGCCAGCAGCTTGAACGGACAGGGTCCCTACGAGCAGTACTTC. The genes are TRBV5-4 and TRBJ2-7; 8 nucleotides agree with TRBD1. Germline assignment: CDR1 SGHNT and CDR2 YYREEE (reference sequence). The V and J ends lost 1 base and 2 bases, in that order; junction bases with no gene match: 5. This CDR3 comprises 15 residues.

This clone was seen a handful of times. J is TRBJ2-1 and V is TRBV29-1; a weak D match, TRBD1 (6 bases). This CDR3 is 13 amino acids long. V lost 2 bases and J 3 bases, leaving 8 bases between the germline ends. Germline loops: CDR1 SQVTM, CDR2 ANQGSEA. CDR3 DNA: TGCAGCGTTGAACGCAGGGGCTACAATGAGCAGTTCTTC. Translated, it gives CSVERRGYNEQFF.

The CDR3 nucleotides read TGTGCTAGTGGTTTGGTCGTTCGGGGGGATGAGCAGTTCTTC. It yields the protein CASGLVVRGDEQFF. The V and J genes are TRBV12-5 and TRBJ2-1; 7 bases match TRBD2. Germline V CDR1 and CDR2: LGHNT, FRNRAP. V shed 0 bases, J shed 8 bases, and the junction held 4 bases outside the gene matches. The CDR3 length is 14 residues.

This chain connects TRBV6-5 to TRBJ1-2, with a possible D match to TRBD1 (5 bases). This CDR3 region has 15 residues. Germline-derived CDR1 and CDR2 are MNHEY and SVGAGI. Trimming shortened V by 0 bases and J by 0 bases, and 8 bases separated the two germline ends. CDR3 nucleotides: TGTGCCAGCAGTTACTCGGGGCAGACTAACTATGGCTACACCTTC. It yields the protein CASSYSGQTNYGYTF.

The chain links TRBV9 to TRBJ2-3; 12 bases line up with TRBD2. The CDR3 spans 18 residues. V lost 4 bases to trimming and J lost 0 bases; unmatched junction nucleotides: 9. Per the germline V gene, CDR1 is SGDLS and CDR2 is YYNGEE. The CDR3 sequence is CASSQTSGGPTSTDTQYF. The CDR3 DNA reads as TGTGCCAGCAGCCAAACTAGCGGGGGGCCCACTAGCACAGATACGCAGTATTTT.

The chain combines TRBV6-1 with TRBJ2-7; D perhaps matches TRBD1 (6 bases). This CDR3 is 15 amino acids long. From germline, CDR1 is MNHNS and CDR2 SASEGT. Trimming took 4 bases from V and 0 from J, leaving 13 bases between them. The CDR3 DNA reads TGTGCCAGCAGTGGGGGTTTGACAGGCTCCTACGAGCAGTACTTC. Translated, it gives CASSGGLTGSYEQYF.

The rearrangement joins TRBV27 to TRBJ1-1; a weak D match, TRBD1 (5 bases). This CDR3 has 14 residues. Trimming shortened V by 9 bases and J by 0 bases, and 14 bases separated the two germline ends. Germline V lookup: CDR1 MNHEY, CDR2 SMNVEV (reference sequence). The CDR3 DNA follows: TGTGCCAGTCAGGGATCGATTCTGAACACTGAAGCTTTCTTT. It yields the protein CASQGSILNTEAFF.

This clone was seen just once. V and J are TRBV9 and TRBJ2-4, with 12 bases aligning to TRBD2. V lost 0 bases, J lost 0 bases, and 7 bases stayed unmatched. CDR1 and CDR2 (germline): SGDLS, YYNGEE. CDR3 length: 19 amino acids. CDR3 protein: CASSVGASGGALAKNIQYF. The CDR3 DNA reads as TGTGCCAGCAGCGTAGGAGCTAGCGGGGGGGCACTAGCCAAAAACATTCAGTACTTC.

The chain joins TRBV2 to TRBJ2-5; 15 bases are shared with TRBD2. The V and J ends lost 3 bases and 5 bases, in that order; junction bases with no gene match: 7. The CDR3 contains 17 residues. The germline V gene has CDR1 SNHLY and CDR2 FYNNEI. The CDR3 nucleotides are TGTGCCAGCAGTGACCCGGGACTAGCGGGGGGCCAGGAGACCCAGTACTTC. This codes for CASSDPGLAGGQETQYF. The whole variable domain, filled in from reference TRBV2 and TRBJ2-5, reads EPEVTQTPSHQVTQMGQEVILRCVPISNHLYFYWYRQILGQKVEFLVSFYNNEISEKSEIFDDQFSVERPDGSNFTLKIRSTKLEDSAMYFCASSDPGLAGGQETQYFGPGTRLLVL.

The J gene is TRBJ1-1, the V gene TRBV2, with 7 bases aligning to TRBD1. Germline CDR1 reads SNHLY; CDR2 reads FYNNEI. V was pared by 7 bases and J by 5 bases, with 7 bases of the junction left unmatched. The CDR3 is made up of 13 amino acids. CDR3 coding DNA: TGTGCCAGCACCCAGGGGGTAGGAACTGAAGCTTTCTTT. Its translation: CASTQGVGTEAFF. Together with reference TRBV2 and TRBJ1-1, the CDR3 gives the full variable domain: EPEVTQTPSHQVTQMGQEVILRCVPISNHLYFYWYRQILGQKVEFLVSFYNNEISEKSEIFDDQFSVERPDGSNFTLKIRSTKLEDSAMYFCASTQGVGTEAFFGQGTRLTVV.

This sequence joins TRBV7-2 and TRBJ2-1, with TRBD2 identical over 13 bases. CDR1 is SGHTA, CDR2 FQGNSA, per germline. The CDR3 sequence is 15 residues long. With 5 bases clipped from V and 4 bases from J, the junction kept 2 bases outside the gene matches. The CDR3 loop is CASSRLAGGYNEQFF. As DNA, the CDR3 is TGTGCCAGCAGCAGACTAGCGGGGGGATACAATGAGCAGTTCTTC. Combining the CDR3 with reference TRBV7-2 and TRBJ2-1 gives the whole variable domain GAGVSQSPSNKVTEKGKDVELRCDPISGHTALYWYRQSLGQGLEFLIYFQGNSAPDKSGLPSDRFSAERTGGSVSTLTIQRTQQEDSAVYLCASSRLAGGYNEQFFGPGTRLTVL.